This entry lists 4 T cell receptor beta chains sequenced from one sample in a study of T cell changes during pregnancy in multiple sclerosis. Sequenced by immunoSEQ multiplex PCR; TCRdb stores in-frame clones only, minus some. The sample includes roughly 60,000 clones, approximately 90% of them seen just once. The sample consisted of CD4+ T cells from peripheral blood mononuclear cells, taken in the first trimester of pregnancy. These receptors were collected from a female donor with multiple sclerosis, enrolled in a pregnancy study.

The rearrangement joins TRBV14 to TRBJ2-7; TRBD2 might be the D (5 bases). CDR1 is SGHDN, CDR2 FVKESK, per germline. This CDR3 region has 14 residues. Trimming took off 4 bases at V and 1 base at J, with 11 bases between the two ends. CDR3: CASSRRAPSYEQYF. CDR3 bases: TGTGCCAGCAGCCGGCGGGCCCCGTCCTACGAGCAGTACTTC.

This clone showed up just a few times. One end of the junction does not line up with germline, which may come from a read error. The chain couples TRBV7-7 to TRBJ2-5, with 8 bases identical to TRBD2. CDR3 size: 16 residues. The germline V gene encodes CDR1 SSHAT and CDR2 FNYEAQ (reference sequence). The CDR3 spells CASSPNSGTGQETQYF. CDR3 DNA sequence: TGTGCTAGCAGCCCTAATAGCGGGACGGGCCAAGAGACCCAGTACTTC.

This chain links TRBV6-6 with TRBJ1-5, with TRBD1 matching 9 bases. The CDR3 consists of 15 residues. In germline, CDR1 is MNHNY, CDR2 SVGAGI (reference sequence). The trim removed 5 bases at V and 2 bases at J, leaving 4 bases unmatched. The CDR3 nucleotides are TGTGCCAGCAGTCTACGGGACAGGGGCAATCAGCCCCAGCATTTT. It is translated as CASSLRDRGNQPQHF.

This clone was seen a handful of times. The J gene is TRBJ2-7, the V gene TRBV4-2; D is ambiguous. Germline loops: CDR1 LGHNA, CDR2 YNFKEQ. V shed 0 bases and J shed 4 bases, with 7 bases lying between them. The length of the CDR3 is 13 residues. In DNA, the CDR3 is TGTGCCAGCAGCCAAGAAAGACTTTACGAGCAGTACTTC. Amino acids: CASSQERLYEQYF.